This T cell receptor (beta chain) was captured in a study of T-cell reconstitution after alpha-beta-depleted transplantation in children (dated by TCRdb to the mid-2010s). Regarding the study in general: The study quantitatively tracked T-cell immune reconstitution after TCRalphabeta/CD19-depleted allogeneic hematopoietic cell transplantation in children using TCR repertoire profiling. What the study reported, not specific to this receptor: Over the following months the frequencies of hyperexpanded clones went down, and after one year T-cell counts and TCRbeta diversity were mostly credited to newly produced T cells. In some patients, the high TCRbeta diversity seen at day 60 was put down to recipient T cells and intrathymic progenitors that had survived conditioning. The apparently early recovery of alphabetaT-cell counts about two months after transplant reportedly depended on only several hundred rapidly expanded clones that came from non-depleted graft cells.

This clonotype was found a few times. This receptor's antigen is unknown. Per-nucleotide qualities are absent, and no much larger clonotype sits a single base away. The trim is 3 bases for V and 0 bases for J, with a gap of 15 bases between the germline ends. CDR1 and CDR2 were assigned from the germline V gene as MGHRA and YSYEKL. Including cysteine and phenylalanine, the CDR3 has 16 amino acids. Of all the DNA, just the CDR3 is kept, 48 bases in frame from base 1. What the treatment or condition label conveys for this sample: allogeneic hematopoietic cell transplantation with graft depleted of TCRalphabeta T cells and CD19 B cells. Transplant recipients were children who received TCRalphabeta/CD19-depleted allogeneic hematopoietic cell grafts. Library generation was performed with PCR. Sequenced on an Illumina HiSeq 2500. Molecular barcoding was employed in the preparation of TCR libraries, with unique molecular identifiers being used to normalize TCRbeta repertoire quantification. TCRdb passed the public sequencing reads through fastp at Q25 and MiXCR, retaining productive beta sequences. When rows share a CDR3 protein, they turn into one entry using the most common DNA and genes. The sample contains 450,000 to 600,000 distinct CDR3 sequences, over 9.5% of them found a single time. The top ten clonotypes cover roughly 2.1% of the sample.

The sequence was obtained from a child aged 2 to 15 with inherited bone marrow failure, due to receive a stem cell transplant. The specimen comprised PBMCs, sampled before TCRalphabeta/CD19-depleted stem cell transplant. The rearrangement combines TRBV4-1 with TRBJ2-7; a tentative D call is TRBD2 (5 bases match). The CDR3 region: CASSHEWRTSSYEQYF. DNA sequence: TGCGCCAGCAGCCACGAATGGCGCACTAGCTCCTACGAGCAGTACTTC.